These 14 T cell receptor beta chains originate from one sample sequenced in a study of tumor and adjacent non-tumor tissue in lung cancer. TCRbeta libraries were built with three rounds of nested PCR, modified from ARM-PCR. TCRdb called the multiplex PCR reads again in MiXCR, with one record for every CDR3 protein. The profile shows 65,000 to 95,000 distinct CDR3 sequences, less than 75% of them singletons. No cell sorting was done before RNA was extracted from the tissue. The material sequenced was lung tumor tissue. Every receptor here comes from a woman in her seventies with non-small cell lung cancer.

The CDR3: CASSQDYRTSGTYNEQFF. CDR3 DNA sequence: TGTGCCAGCAGCCAAGATTACCGGACTAGCGGGACCTACAATGAGCAGTTCTTC. The chain employs TRBV4-2 and TRBJ2-1, with 12 bases fitting TRBD2. Germline assignment: CDR1 LGHNA and CDR2 YNFKEQ. The ends lost 0 bases at V and 2 bases at J; junction bases unmatched: 5. The CDR3 is 18 amino acids.

This clonotype was counted a single time. The junction departs from the called germline gene at one end, perhaps through a read error. V is TRBV29-1 and J is TRBJ2-7; a possible D gene is TRBD1 (5 bases). Germline V gene lookup returns CDR1 SQVTM and CDR2 ANQGSEA. The length of the CDR3 is 8 residues. DNA of the CDR3: TGCAGCGTCTCGACAGTGGACTTC. The encoded protein is CSVSTVDF.

The sample holds a few counts of this clonotype. This chain uses TRBV7-2 with TRBJ1-1; D is perhaps TRBD1 (6 bases). V lost 2 bases and J lost 8, with 9 bases in between. CDR3 length: 12 amino acids. Germline assignment: CDR1 SGHTA and CDR2 FQGNSA. CDR3 DNA sequence: TGTGCCAGCAGCTTACCTAGGGGGGAAGCTTTCTTT. Its protein is CASSLPRGEAFF.

This clonotype has just one count. Compared with germline, one end of the junction differs, possibly owing to a read error. The J gene is TRBJ2-3, the V gene TRBV12-3 or TRBV12-4, with D uncertain. The CDR3 extends over 15 amino acids. Here the CDR3 DNA reads TGTGCCAGCAGTTTAGCGGGAATCCACCCAGATACTCAGTATTTT. Translating gives CASSLAGIHPDTQYF.

As to this clonotype: This CDR3 is missing its conserved last phenylalanine or tryptophan, likely due to a read error. This chain uses TRBV6-5 with TRBJ2-7; TRBD2 agrees at 7 bases. The CDR3 totals 14 residues. Germline V gene data show CDR1 as MNHEY and CDR2 as SVGAGI. For the CDR3, the DNA is TGCGCCAGCAGTGGGGGGGTCGGTTACTACGAGCAGTACTTA. Amino acid sequence: CASSGGVGYYEQYL.

The chain employs TRBV5-1 and TRBJ1-1; D perhaps matches TRBD1 (6 bases). Germline CDR1 SGHRS, CDR2 YFSETQ. The CDR3 sequence is 14 residues long. V lost 0 bases, J lost 10 bases, and 16 bases lay in between. The CDR3 here is CASSLEWGDIVAFF. The CDR3 DNA sequence: TGCGCCAGCAGCTTGGAATGGGGGGACATTGTAGCTTTCTTT.

About this clonotype: One end of the junction fails to match germline, which may point to a read error. J is TRBJ1-1 and V is TRBV10-2; unclear D gene. CDR3 length equals 15 residues. Germline CDR1 WSHSY, CDR2 SAAADI. CDR3 protein: CASGEWSTLNTEAYF. For the CDR3, the DNA is TGCGCCAGCGGTGAATGGAGCACTCTGAACACTGAAGCTTACTTT.

This clonotype is a singleton in its sample. A junction boundary mismatches the germline segment, possibly from a read error. V gene TRBV5-4 combines with J gene TRBJ1-1; D remains unclear. Germline CDR1 is SGHNT and CDR2 is YYREEE (reference sequence). The CDR3 has 13 residues. Written as DNA, the CDR3 is TGTGCCAGTAGCTTGGATCCTGCTTATGAAGCTTTCTTT. Translating gives CASSLDPAYEAFF.

The V and J genes are TRBV27 and TRBJ2-7; D is undetermined. V dropped 0 bases and J dropped 3 bases, with 15 bases sitting between them. Germline CDR1 MNHEY, CDR2 SMNVEV (reference sequence). This CDR3 is built from 16 residues. This CDR3 is CASSLSQLSSGYEQYF. In DNA, the CDR3 is TGTGCCAGCAGTTTATCACAGCTAAGTAGTGGCTACGAGCAGTACTTC.

The sample holds a few counts of this clonotype. A much larger clone is a single base away; this may be a read error. The gene calls are TRBV5-1 and TRBJ2-3, with 15 positions matching TRBD2. After removal of 6 bases from V and 5 bases from J, the junction contained 10 bases not matched to a gene. CDR1 and CDR2 (germline): SGHRS, YFSETQ. There are 17 residues in the CDR3. Written as DNA, the CDR3 is TGCGCCAGCAACATCGGACTAGCGGGAGGGCCCGGAGATACGCAGTATTTT. Its protein product is CASNIGLAGGPGDTQYF.

About this clonotype itself: This sequence may be a read error, since a much larger clone differs from it by one base. The genes are TRBV5-1 and TRBJ2-2; D not resolved. Per the germline V gene, CDR1 is SGHRS and CDR2 is YFSETQ. V lost 5 bases and J lost 0, with 11 bases in between. The CDR3 has 15 amino acids. The CDR3 loop is CASREVGPNTGELFF. The DNA of the CDR3 is TGCGCCAGCAGGGAAGTGGGCCCGAACACCGGGGAGCTGTTTTTT.

This clonotype has ten or more counts. The CDR3 sequence is CASGSVLTF. CDR3 DNA: TGTGCCAGCGGCTCCGTCCTGACTTTC. The chain combines TRBV28 with TRBJ2-6; D is undetermined. The V gene lost 8 bases and the J gene lost 12 bases, with 5 bases spanning the gap. There are 9 residues in the CDR3. Germline V gene sequence: CDR1 MDHEN, CDR2 SYDVKM.

The rearrangement uses TRBV6-5 and TRBJ1-4; D remains unclear. The CDR3 sequence is 15 residues long. V dropped 7 bases and J dropped 13 bases, with 25 bases sitting between them. CDR1 is MNHEY and CDR2 is SVGAGI in the germline V gene. CDR3 sequence (DNA): TGTGCCAGCACCGATCTTACCTGGAGAGTTGGTGGACTGTTTTTT. The encoded protein is CASTDLTWRVGGLFF.

In its sample, this clonotype was seen many times. This chain uses TRBV20-1 with TRBJ1-1; D unresolved. CDR3 size: 15 residues. Germline CDR1 reads DFQATT; CDR2 reads SNEGSKA (reference sequence). The CDR3 sequence: CRAPGGPDMNTEAFF. The CDR3 DNA sequence: TGCAGGGCCCCGGGAGGGCCTGACATGAACACTGAAGCTTTCTTT.